The entry below describes one TCR beta chain. The target antigen is unknown. Every unsorted PBMC PCR replicate was loaded with about 300 ng DNA, tens of thousands of T cell genomes. Some clones are missing from TCRdb's copy, which holds only in-frame ones; the method was immunoSEQ multiplex PCR. Here the sample spans approximately 510,000 clones, less than 85% being singletons. Per the germline V gene, CDR1 is SNHLY and CDR2 is FYNNEI. The length of the CDR3 is 13 residues. V was pared by 5 bases and J by 6 bases, with 11 bases between. The sample belongs to a study of shared clonotypes between healthy human individuals. At the level of the study: In total, the donors were a couple of women and a few men aged 18 to 49. Points from the study as a whole: Collection of samples was limited to blood; tissue repertoires likely differ.

The J gene is TRBJ2-1, the V gene TRBV2; D might be TRBD1 (6 bases). The sequencing sample was made of PBMCs. This receptor was obtained from a woman aged 40 to 50 in good health. Some clones in this sample may be carry-over from other donors' samples. DNA of the CDR3: TGTGCCAGCAGTCTCGGACAGATCAATGAGCAGTTCTTC. It encodes CASSLGQINEQFF.